The 27 T cell receptor beta chains given below trace back to one sample, sequenced in a study of T cell responses to AZD1222 COVID-19 vaccine. Here immunoSEQ multiplex PCR was the method, and the copy in TCRdb shows in-frame clones only, minus some. The sample carries about 180,000 clones, under 95% recorded once. Here the sequenced sample was peripheral blood, taken 28 days after the second AZD1222 dose. The receptors shown here come from an adult who received the AZD1222 COVID-19 vaccine.

In this sample, this clone turned up once. This chain uses TRBV6-6 with TRBJ1-2, with TRBD1 as a possible D gene (6 bases). Trimming removed 6 bases at V and 4 bases at J, with 18 bases between. The CDR3 totals 15 residues. Germline CDR1 MNHNY, CDR2 SVGAGI (reference sequence). CDR3 loop: CASRPSGVGFYGYTF. CDR3 coding DNA: TGTGCCAGCAGACCTTCAGGGGTGGGCTTCTATGGCTACACCTTC.

The CDR3 here is CASTRGLAGETQYF. The CDR3 nucleotides are TGTGCCAGCACACGGGGACTAGCGGGGGAGACCCAGTACTTC. V and J are TRBV7-6 and TRBJ2-5; the match to TRBD2 covers 13 bases. J gave up 5 bases and V 7 bases, and 4 bases lay outside the gene matches. The CDR3 extends over 14 amino acids. Germline V lookup: CDR1 SGHVS, CDR2 FNYEAQ.

This rearrangement joins TRBV20-1 to TRBJ2-7; 11 nucleotides agree with TRBD2. The trim removed 3 bases at V and 0 bases at J, leaving 7 bases unmatched. CDR3 length: 16 amino acids. Germline CDR1 is DFQATT and CDR2 is SNEGSKA (reference sequence). CDR3 in DNA: TGCAGTGCTAGTCTAGCGGGGGGCTTGAGCTCCTACGAGCAGTACTTC. Its translation: CSASLAGGLSSYEQYF.

J is TRBJ2-7 and V is TRBV5-5; a possible D gene is TRBD2 (6 bases). Trimming pared 0 bases from V and 0 bases from J, leaving 10 bases between. The length of the CDR3 is 15 residues. In germline, CDR1 is SGHKS, CDR2 YYEKEE (reference sequence). CDR3 region: CASSLGAGLSYEQYF. The CDR3 nucleotides read TGTGCCAGCAGCTTGGGGGCGGGACTCTCCTACGAGCAGTACTTC.

This clone occurred once. V and J are TRBV9 and TRBJ2-7; 8 bases are a match to TRBD1. CDR3 length equals 13 residues. Unmatched junction bases numbered 5, after V lost 3 bases and J lost 6 bases. Germline V gene data show CDR1 as SGDLS and CDR2 as YYNGEE. CDR3 sequence (DNA): TGTGCCAGCAGCGCCGGGACAGGAAGCGAGCAGTACTTC. Translated, it gives CASSAGTGSEQYF.

This rearrangement joins TRBV4-3 to TRBJ1-1; the match to TRBD1 covers 7 bases. With 3 bases clipped from V and 0 bases from J, the junction kept 4 bases outside the gene matches. The CDR3 covers 15 residues. Looked up from germline, CDR1 is LGHNA and CDR2 is YSLEER. The CDR3: CASSQNRGLNTEAFF. The CDR3, as DNA: TGCGCCAGCAGCCAGAACAGGGGTTTGAACACTGAAGCTTTCTTT.

The chain employs TRBV27 and TRBJ1-1; D not resolved. V lost 4 bases and J lost 0, with 12 bases in between. This CDR3 has 15 amino acids. Germline V gives CDR1 MNHEY, CDR2 SMNVEV (reference sequence). Here the CDR3 reads CASSSPGEMNTEAFF. The DNA of the CDR3 is TGTGCCAGCAGTTCTCCGGGAGAGATGAACACTGAAGCTTTCTTT.

The chain is built from TRBV5-1 and TRBJ2-1; 8 bases fit TRBD1. Losses at the gene ends were 0 bases for V and 7 bases for J; bases not matched to a gene: 9. Germline CDR1 and CDR2: SGHRS and YFSETQ. The CDR3 extends over 16 amino acids. The CDR3 protein is CASSLGIAGGFNEQFF. CDR3 coding DNA: TGCGCCAGCAGCTTGGGAATAGCAGGGGGCTTTAATGAGCAGTTCTTC.

This chain connects TRBV9 to TRBJ2-2; a possible D gene is TRBD2 (6 bases). Germline assignment: CDR1 SGDLS and CDR2 YYNGEE. Trimming pared 0 bases from V and 8 bases from J, leaving 11 bases between. The CDR3 has 14 amino acids. The CDR3 loop is CASSVALAAGELFF. For the CDR3, the DNA is TGTGCCAGCAGCGTAGCACTAGCAGCGGGGGAGCTGTTTTTT.

This clone was recorded a few times. The rearrangement joins TRBV7-3 to TRBJ2-3; 9 positions agree with TRBD2. The junction had 5 bases not matched to a gene; V was cut back by 0 bases and J by 4 bases. The CDR3 contains 16 residues. The germline gives CDR1 SGHTA, CDR2 FQGTGA. The chain's CDR3 is CASSLTSGSGSDTQYF. The CDR3 nucleotides read TGTGCCAGCAGCTTAACTAGCGGGAGTGGGTCAGATACGCAGTATTTT.

About this clone itself: Additional DNA sequences in this sample encode the identical CDR3. V is TRBV12-3 or TRBV12-4 and J is TRBJ2-3; D remains ambiguous. This CDR3 spans 11 amino acids. V was clipped by 6 bases and J by 2 bases, with 3 bases between them. The CDR3 loop is CASSPTDTQYF. CDR3 sequence (DNA): TGTGCCAGCAGCCCCACAGATACGCAGTATTTT.

V gene TRBV6-1 combines with J gene TRBJ2-2; TRBD1 matches 7 bases. There are 16 residues in the CDR3. V lost 4 bases to trimming and J lost 0 bases; unmatched junction nucleotides: 5. Germline V CDR1 and CDR2: MNHNS, SASEGT. The CDR3 sequence is CASSVDRPANTGELFF. CDR3 nucleotide sequence: TGTGCCAGCAGTGTGGACAGGCCCGCGAACACCGGGGAGCTGTTTTTT.

V and J are TRBV11-3 and TRBJ1-4; the D is unclear. This CDR3 region has 12 residues. Germline V gene lookup returns CDR1 SGHNT and CDR2 YENEEA. The CDR3 is CVREELNEKLFF. The CDR3 DNA reads as TGTGTTAGAGAGGAGCTCAATGAAAAACTGTTTTTT.

This chain connects TRBV2 to TRBJ1-2; 9 bases fit TRBD1. Germline CDR1 and CDR2: SNHLY and FYNNEI. The CDR3 is 14 amino acids. Trimming took 9 bases from V and 2 from J; bases not matched to a gene: 7. CDR3 region: CASTGGVLNYGYTF. CDR3 DNA: TGTGCCAGTACAGGGGGCGTCTTAAACTATGGCTACACCTTC.

This rearrangement joins TRBV18 to TRBJ1-1; 8 bases map to TRBD1. The trim removed 6 bases at V and 0 bases at J, leaving 12 bases unmatched. The CDR3 spans 17 residues. Germline V gene lookup returns CDR1 KGHSH and CDR2 LQKENI. DNA of the CDR3: TGTGCCAGCTCTCAGGACAGGGTAGACATTATGAACACTGAAGCTTTCTTT. Translating gives CASSQDRVDIMNTEAFF.

This clone was recorded only once. The rearrangement joins TRBV4-1 to TRBJ1-1; D gene ambiguous. Germline V gene data show CDR1 as MGHRA and CDR2 as YSYEKL. This CDR3 has 14 amino acids. V was clipped by 4 bases and J by 7 bases, with 16 bases between them. The CDR3 DNA sequence: TGCGCCAGCAGCCCTTCTCAGAGGGTCCATGAAGCTTTCTTT. It codes for CASSPSQRVHEAFF.

The chain links TRBV3-1 (or the pseudogene TRBV3-2) to TRBJ2-1; D is perhaps TRBD2 (6 bases). CDR3 size: 13 residues. Germline CDR1 LGHDT, CDR2 YNNKEL (reference sequence). Deletions cut 4 bases from V and 7 bases from J, with 11 bases between. In nucleotides, the CDR3 is TGTGCCAGCAGCCTTAGCGGTAGAAATGAGCAGTTCTTC. Translating gives CASSLSGRNEQFF.

The chain is built from TRBV6-1 and TRBJ2-7; 10 bases align to TRBD2. Germline loops: CDR1 MNHNS, CDR2 SASEGT. The CDR3 covers 18 residues. V lost 1 base and J lost 1; bases outside the gene matches: 10. CDR3 DNA sequence: TGTGCCAGCAGTGAAGGTCCCGAACTAGCGGGATTTTCCTACGAGCAGTACTTC. Amino acids: CASSEGPELAGFSYEQYF.

V usage is TRBV7-2 and J usage is TRBJ2-7; 11 nucleotides match TRBD2. Per the germline V gene, CDR1 is SGHTA and CDR2 is FQGNSA. This CDR3 has 15 residues. V shed 1 base and J 4 bases; nucleotides not matched to a gene: 3. The CDR3 DNA sequence: TGTGCCAGCAGCTTAGGGGGACTAGCGGTATACGAGCAGTACTTC. Translation gives CASSLGGLAVYEQYF.

The chain couples TRBV19 to TRBJ1-4; D is undetermined. Germline lookup yields CDR1 LNHDA and CDR2 SQIVND (reference sequence). Trimming removed 5 bases at V and 0 bases at J, with 7 bases between. The CDR3 sequence is 14 residues long. CDR3 region: CASSEQATNEKLFF. The CDR3 DNA sequence: TGTGCCAGTAGTGAGCAGGCAACTAATGAAAAACTGTTTTTT.

This clone was found once. The genes are TRBV11-3 and TRBJ2-1; 9 bases match TRBD1. CDR1 SGHNT and CDR2 YENEEA come from the germline V gene. The CDR3 is made up of 11 amino acids. Trimming cost V 11 bases and J 6 bases; bases outside gene matches: 2. CDR3 sequence: CASTGGNEQFF. CDR3 nucleotide sequence: TGTGCCTCGACAGGGGGCAATGAGCAGTTCTTC.

J is TRBJ2-2 and V is TRBV5-1, with D perhaps being TRBD1 or TRBD2 (5 bases each). Per germline, CDR1 SGHRS and CDR2 YFSETQ. V lost 0 bases and J lost 6, with 12 bases in between. This CDR3 has 15 amino acids. The CDR3 loop is CASSLEGRASGELFF. CDR3 DNA sequence: TGCGCCAGCAGCTTGGAGGGGAGAGCGTCCGGGGAGCTGTTTTTT.

This clone was picked up one time. The chain recombines TRBV10-2 with TRBJ1-1; D may be TRBD1 (6 bases). The CDR3 has 18 residues. Germline V gives CDR1 WSHSY, CDR2 SAAADI. The V end was cut by 2 bases, the J end by 0 bases, with 19 bases between. Here the CDR3 reads CASSEHPASQGMNTEAFF. CDR3 sequence (DNA): TGCGCCAGCAGTGAGCACCCCGCCTCACAGGGTATGAACACTGAAGCTTTCTTT.

This clone was counted once. The V gene is TRBV2, the J gene TRBJ2-1; 8 positions agree with TRBD1. V lost 6 bases to trimming and J lost 4 bases; unmatched junction nucleotides: 11. Germline V gene sequence: CDR1 SNHLY, CDR2 FYNNEI. The CDR3 contains 16 residues. The CDR3 here is CASRTRNRGSYNEQFF. The CDR3 DNA reads TGTGCCAGCAGGACAAGAAACAGGGGGTCGTACAATGAGCAGTTCTTC. Full variable domain (rest looked up from reference TRBV2 and TRBJ2-1): EPEVTQTPSHQVTQMGQEVILRCVPISNHLYFYWYRQILGQKVEFLVSFYNNEISEKSEIFDDQFSVERPDGSNFTLKIRSTKLEDSAMYFCASRTRNRGSYNEQFFGPGTRLTVL.

The chain links TRBV28 to TRBJ1-2; D call uncertain. Germline loops: CDR1 MDHEN, CDR2 SYDVKM. V lost 2 bases and J lost 1, with 8 bases in between. This CDR3 is built from 14 residues. The CDR3 sequence is CASSLPHRNYGYTF. Written as DNA, the CDR3 is TGTGCCAGCAGTTTACCACACCGTAACTATGGCTACACCTTC.

This clone was picked up one time. The chain links TRBV20-1 to TRBJ2-3, with TRBD2 matching 10 bases. The CDR3 extends over 15 amino acids. CDR1 and CDR2 (germline): DFQATT, SNEGSKA (reference sequence). J was trimmed by 4 bases and V by 3 bases; bases with no gene match: 7. The CDR3: CSASSSGRGADTQYF. The CDR3 coding sequence is TGCAGTGCTAGTTCTAGCGGGAGAGGAGCAGATACGCAGTATTTT.

The chain uses TRBV6-4 and TRBJ2-2; 13 positions match TRBD2. Looked up from germline, CDR1 is MRHNA and CDR2 is SNTAGT. The CDR3 totals 17 residues. J was trimmed by 3 bases and V by 3 bases; bases with no gene match: 4. CDR3 loop: CASSDGGTSGDTGELFF. DNA of the CDR3: TGTGCCAGCAGTGATGGCGGGACTAGCGGGGACACCGGGGAGCTGTTTTTT.